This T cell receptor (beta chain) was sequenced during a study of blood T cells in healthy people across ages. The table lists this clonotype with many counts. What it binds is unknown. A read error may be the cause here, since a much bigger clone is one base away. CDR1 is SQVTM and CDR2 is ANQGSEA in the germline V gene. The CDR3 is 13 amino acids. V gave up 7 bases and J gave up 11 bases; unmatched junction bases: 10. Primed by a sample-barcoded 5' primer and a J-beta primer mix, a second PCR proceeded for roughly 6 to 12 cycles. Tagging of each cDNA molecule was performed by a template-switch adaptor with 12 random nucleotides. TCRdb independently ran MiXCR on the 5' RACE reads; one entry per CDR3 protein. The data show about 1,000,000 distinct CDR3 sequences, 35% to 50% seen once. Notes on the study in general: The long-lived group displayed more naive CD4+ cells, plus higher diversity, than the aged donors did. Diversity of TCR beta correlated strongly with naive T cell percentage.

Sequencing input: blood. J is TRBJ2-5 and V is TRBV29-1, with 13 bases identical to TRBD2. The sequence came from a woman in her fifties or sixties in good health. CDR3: CSGTSGRGGEQYF. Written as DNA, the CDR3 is TGCAGCGGGACTAGCGGGAGAGGCGGGGAGCAGTACTTC.